The source of this TCR beta chain is a study of blood T cells in healthy people across ages. Whole-study findings and limits: Naive T cell percentage and TCR beta diversity correlated strongly.

The sample providers were healthy Caucasian people from Russia, aged roughly 6 to 95. Comment on this clonotype: Its antigen is as yet unknown.

The use of a sample-barcoded 5' primer and a J-beta primer mix characterized a second PCR of about 6 to 12 cycles. TCRdb independently ran MiXCR on the 5' RACE reads; one entry per CDR3 protein. The table shows 700,000 to 850,000 distinct CDR3 sequences, with 35% to 40% occurring only once. Germline V CDR1 and CDR2: LGHNA, YNFKEQ. The ends were cut back, 1 base at V and 6 bases at J, with 18 bases in the middle. The CDR3 has 16 amino acids. This receptor was taken from a man in his late teens or twenties in good health. The chain employs TRBV4-2 and TRBJ1-2; perhaps TRBD1 as D (6 bases). Sequencing was carried out using blood. The CDR3 sequence is CASSQANSGGRDGYTF. In DNA, the CDR3 is TGTGCCAGCAGCCAAGCCAATTCGGGGGGCAGGGATGGCTACACCTTC.